These T cell receptor beta chains were read from a single sample in a study of CD8 T cells in Susac syndrome. TCRdb re-called the immunoSEQ multiplex PCR reads with MiXCR, one entry per CDR3 protein. The data contain about 110,000 distinct CDR3 sequences, approximately 96% of them singletons. What was sequenced was CD4+ T cells from PBMCs. Every receptor here comes from a human donor in good health. Both conserved end residues are part of each CDR3. Expanded clones get a size class; other rows say once, few or many, or leave the size out.

>TRBJ2-7|TRBV4-2|NA
CASSQGYRNYEQYF
>TRBJ1-1|TRBV11-2|few
CASSLGLNTEAFF
>TRBJ2-3|TRBV2|NA
CAGLAGVTDTQYF
>TRBJ2-1|TRBV19|NA
CASSGGGGYNEQFF
>TRBJ1-2|TRBV19|once
CASSITGEGYTF
>TRBJ2-5|TRBV24-1|NA
CATSDPQGAGETQYF
>TRBJ1-2|TRBV30|NA
CAWSVRGSGGYTF
>NA|TRBV4-1|NA
CASSLDGTFYEQYF
>TRBJ1-2|TRBV30|once
CAWRLKDGNTGGYTF
>TRBJ2-3|TRBV3-1|NA
CASSQTGQGTDTQYF
>TRBJ2-7|TRBV19|NA
CASSPQGGYEQYF
>TRBJ1-3|TRBV18|NA
CASSRDSGNTIYF
>TRBJ2-6|TRBV12-3/TRBV12-4|NA
CASRPAAGRNSGANVLTF
>TRBJ2-3|TRBV3-1|NA
CASSQVEDTQYF
>TRBJ2-3|TRBV5-1|NA
CASSLAATDTQYF
>TRBJ2-4|TRBV5-6|NA
CASSFRDRVNIQYF
>TRBJ1-2|TRBV30|NA
CACPDPRGGSYGYTF
>TRBJ2-1|TRBV25-1|NA
CASTTRAYNEQFF
>TRBJ2-3|TRBV20-1|NA
CSALSLTSGTDTQYF
>TRBJ1-4|TRBV5-6|NA
CASAFVQGRFSTEATNEKLFF
>TRBJ2-1|TRBV20-1|NA
CSAKRSGRADEQFF
>TRBJ2-2|TRBV12-3/TRBV12-4|few
CASRPGGNTGELFF
>TRBJ2-1|TRBV3-1|NA
CASSQVKLAGGYNEQFF
>TRBJ2-7|TRBV19|NA
CASSPTILGPAEQYF
>TRBJ2-1|TRBV5-1|NA
CASSLVAGRDEQFF
>TRBJ2-3|TRBV2|NA
CASTKRGADTQYF
>TRBJ2-1|TRBV28|NA
CASGILVGVTYNEQFF
>TRBJ2-2|TRBV6-4|NA
CASSEQGARTGELFF
>TRBJ2-1|TRBV12-3/TRBV12-4|few
CASSLVGYNEQFF
>TRBJ2-5|TRBV20-1|NA
CSARDQSTGLETQYF
>TRBJ2-7|TRBV25-1|NA
CASSYPGHSSYEQYF
>TRBJ2-3|TRBV3-1|NA
CASSQGKRERSDTQYF
>TRBJ2-1|TRBV10-3|once
CAISESQGRDNEQFF
>TRBJ2-2|TRBV28|once
CASSARGAGGTGELFF
>TRBJ2-5|TRBV2|NA
CASSYRLRSSGRQETQYF
>TRBJ2-7|TRBV6-5|NA
CASSAFGQGEQYF
>TRBJ2-7|TRBV4-3|NA
CASSQSTSVSSYEQYF
>TRBJ2-7|TRBV7-8|NA
CASTLLPTGGYEQYF
>TRBJ2-4|TRBV14|NA
CASSQDGVKNIQYF
>TRBJ2-3|TRBV11-2|NA
CASSPLGGQGGGLAGITDTQYF
>TRBJ1-5|TRBV29-1|NA
CSVAAGTNQPQHF
>TRBJ1-1|TRBV18|NA
CASSPRDGGKLDAFF
>TRBJ1-1|TRBV19|NA
CASSTPTGGSVEPFF
>TRBJ2-7|TRBV14|NA
CASSLGHIYEQYF